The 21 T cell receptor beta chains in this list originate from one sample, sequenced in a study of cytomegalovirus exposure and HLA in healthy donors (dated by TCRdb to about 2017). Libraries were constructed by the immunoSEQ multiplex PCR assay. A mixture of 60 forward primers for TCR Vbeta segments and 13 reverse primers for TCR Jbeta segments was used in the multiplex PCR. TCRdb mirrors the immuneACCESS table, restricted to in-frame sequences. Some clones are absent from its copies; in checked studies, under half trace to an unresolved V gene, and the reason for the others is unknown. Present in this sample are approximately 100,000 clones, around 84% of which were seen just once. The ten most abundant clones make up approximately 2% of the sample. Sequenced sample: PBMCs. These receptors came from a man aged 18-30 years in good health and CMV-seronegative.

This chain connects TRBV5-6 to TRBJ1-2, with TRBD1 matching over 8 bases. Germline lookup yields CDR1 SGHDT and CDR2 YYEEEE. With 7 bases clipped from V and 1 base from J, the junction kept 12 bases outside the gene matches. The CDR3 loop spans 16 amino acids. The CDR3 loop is CASFDRGRAYNYGYTF. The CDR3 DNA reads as TGTGCCAGCTTCGACAGGGGCCGCGCGTATAACTATGGCTACACCTTC.

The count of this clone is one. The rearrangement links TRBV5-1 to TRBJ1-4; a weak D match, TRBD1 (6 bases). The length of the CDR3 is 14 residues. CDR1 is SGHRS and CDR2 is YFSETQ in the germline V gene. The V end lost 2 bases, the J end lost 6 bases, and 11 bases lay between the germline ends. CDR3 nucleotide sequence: TGCGCCAGCAGCTTAGCGGGGGCTCATGAAAAACTGTTTTTT. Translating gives CASSLAGAHEKLFF. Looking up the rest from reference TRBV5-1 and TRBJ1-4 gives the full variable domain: KAGVTQTPRYLIKTRGQQVTLSCSPISGHRSVSWYQQTPGQGLQFLFEYFSETQRNKGNFPGRFSGRQFSNSRSEMNVSTLELGDSALYLCASSLAGAHEKLFFGSGTQLSVL.

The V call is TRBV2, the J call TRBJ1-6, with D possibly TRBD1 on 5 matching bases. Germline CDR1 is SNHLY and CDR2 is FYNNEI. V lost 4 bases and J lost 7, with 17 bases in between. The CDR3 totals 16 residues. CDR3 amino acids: CASSGGAILRNSPLHF. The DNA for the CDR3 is TGTGCCAGCAGTGGTGGGGCGATACTCCGAAATTCACCCCTCCACTTT.

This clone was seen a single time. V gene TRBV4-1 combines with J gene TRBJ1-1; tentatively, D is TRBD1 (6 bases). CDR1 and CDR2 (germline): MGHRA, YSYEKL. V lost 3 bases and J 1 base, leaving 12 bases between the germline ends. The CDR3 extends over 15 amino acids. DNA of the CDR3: TGCGCCAGCAGCCATCCGGCGACAGGGAACACTGAAGCTTTCTTT. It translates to CASSHPATGNTEAFF.

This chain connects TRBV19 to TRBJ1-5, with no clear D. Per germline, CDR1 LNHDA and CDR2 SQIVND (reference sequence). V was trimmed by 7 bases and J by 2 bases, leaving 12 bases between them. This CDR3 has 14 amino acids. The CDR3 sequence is CASTVGSGNQPQHF. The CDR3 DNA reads TGTGCCAGTACCGTCGGGTCAGGCAATCAGCCCCAGCATTTT.

For the CDR3, the DNA is TGTGCCAGTACCCAAGGGACAGGGGATTACAATGAGCAGTTCTTC. It yields the protein CASTQGTGDYNEQFF. V usage is TRBV19 and J usage is TRBJ2-1; 10 positions match TRBD1. Germline V gene data show CDR1 as LNHDA and CDR2 as SQIVND (reference sequence). This CDR3 has 15 residues. Trimming cost V 7 bases and J 4 bases; bases outside gene matches: 7.

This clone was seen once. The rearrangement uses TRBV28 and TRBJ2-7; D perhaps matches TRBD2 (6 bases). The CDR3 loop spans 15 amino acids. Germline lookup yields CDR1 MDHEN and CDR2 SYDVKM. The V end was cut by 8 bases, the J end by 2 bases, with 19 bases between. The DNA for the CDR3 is TGTGCCAGCCCTTATGGGTGGGGGGTACCCTACGAGCAGTACTTC. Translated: CASPYGWGVPYEQYF. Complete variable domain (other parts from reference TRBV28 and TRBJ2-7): DVKVTQSSRYLVKRTGEKVFLECVQDMDHENMFWYRQDPGLGLRLIYFSYDVKMKEKGDIPEGYSVSREKKERFSLILESASTNQTSMYLCASPYGWGVPYEQYFGPGTRLTVT.

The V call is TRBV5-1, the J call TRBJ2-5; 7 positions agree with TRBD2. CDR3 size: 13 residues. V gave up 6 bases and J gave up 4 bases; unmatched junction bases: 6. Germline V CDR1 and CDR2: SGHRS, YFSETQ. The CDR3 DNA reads TGCGCCAGCACCAAAGCGGGGACAGAGACCCAGTACTTC. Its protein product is CASTKAGTETQYF.

The CDR3 DNA follows: TGTGCCAGCAGCAAGGGACTGCAAGAGACCCAGTACTTC. It codes for CASSKGLQETQYF. V is TRBV11-3 and J is TRBJ2-5, with D possibly TRBD2 on 6 matching bases. Trimming removed 5 bases at V and 2 bases at J, with 9 bases between. The CDR3 consists of 13 residues. Germline CDR1 SGHNT, CDR2 YENEEA.

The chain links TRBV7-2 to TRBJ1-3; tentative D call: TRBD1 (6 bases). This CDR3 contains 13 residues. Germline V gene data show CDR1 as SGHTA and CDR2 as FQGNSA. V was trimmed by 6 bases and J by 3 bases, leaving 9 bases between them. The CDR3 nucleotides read TGTGCCAGCAGTTCAGGGGTTGGAAACACCATATATTTT. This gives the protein CASSSGVGNTIYF.

CDR3 sequence (DNA): TGCGCCAGTACCACAAGACCAGGTCTGAACACTGAAGCTTTCTTT. Translated, it gives CASTTRPGLNTEAFF. The chain is built from TRBV5-1 and TRBJ1-1; no definite D call. Germline V gives CDR1 SGHRS, CDR2 YFSETQ. CDR3 length: 15 amino acids. The ends were cut back, 8 bases at V and 0 bases at J, with 17 bases in the middle.

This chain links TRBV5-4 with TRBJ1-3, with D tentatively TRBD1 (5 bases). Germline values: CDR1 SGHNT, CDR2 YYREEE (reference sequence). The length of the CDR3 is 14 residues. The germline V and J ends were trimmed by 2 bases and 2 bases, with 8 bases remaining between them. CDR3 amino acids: CASSLAGAGNTIYF. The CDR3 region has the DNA TGTGCCAGCAGCTTAGCGGGGGCTGGAAACACCATATATTTT.

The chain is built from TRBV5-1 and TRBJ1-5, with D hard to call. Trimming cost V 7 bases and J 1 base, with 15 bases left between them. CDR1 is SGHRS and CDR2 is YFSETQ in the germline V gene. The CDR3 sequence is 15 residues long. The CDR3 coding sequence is TGCGCCAGCCGCACCACCCCGGGGAGCAATCAGCCCCAGCATTTT. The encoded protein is CASRTTPGSNQPQHF.

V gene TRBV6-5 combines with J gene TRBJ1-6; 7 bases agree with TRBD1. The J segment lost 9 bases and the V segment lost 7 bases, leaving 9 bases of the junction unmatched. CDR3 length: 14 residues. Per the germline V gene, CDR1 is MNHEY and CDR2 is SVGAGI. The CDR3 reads CASTPRQGASPLHF. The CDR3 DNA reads TGTGCCAGCACCCCCCGACAGGGCGCTTCACCCCTCCACTTT.

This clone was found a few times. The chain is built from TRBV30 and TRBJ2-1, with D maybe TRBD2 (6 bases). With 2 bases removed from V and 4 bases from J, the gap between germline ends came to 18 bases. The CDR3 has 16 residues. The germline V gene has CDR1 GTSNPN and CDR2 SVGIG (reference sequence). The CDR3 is CAWSKQDTAGYNEQFF. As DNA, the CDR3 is TGTGCCTGGAGTAAGCAGGACACCGCGGGGTACAATGAGCAGTTCTTC.

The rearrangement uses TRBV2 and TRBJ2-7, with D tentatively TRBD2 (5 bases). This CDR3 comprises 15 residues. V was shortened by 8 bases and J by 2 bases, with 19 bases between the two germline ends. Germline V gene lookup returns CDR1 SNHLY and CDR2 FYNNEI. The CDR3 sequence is CASEEGRGEPYEQYF. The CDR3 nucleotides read TGTGCCAGCGAAGAAGGGAGAGGAGAGCCCTACGAGCAGTACTTC.

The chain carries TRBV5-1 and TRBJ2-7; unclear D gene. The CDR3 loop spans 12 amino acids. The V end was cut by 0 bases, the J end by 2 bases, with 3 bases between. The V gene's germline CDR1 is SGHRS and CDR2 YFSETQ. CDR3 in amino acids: CASSLGAYEQYF. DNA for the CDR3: TGCGCCAGCAGCTTGGGAGCCTACGAGCAGTACTTC.

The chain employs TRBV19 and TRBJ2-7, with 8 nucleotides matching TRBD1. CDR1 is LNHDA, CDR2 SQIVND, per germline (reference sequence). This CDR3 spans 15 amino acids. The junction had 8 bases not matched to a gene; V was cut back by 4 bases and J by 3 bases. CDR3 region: CASSRGQEGLYEQYF. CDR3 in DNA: TGTGCCAGTAGTAGGGGACAGGAAGGACTCTACGAGCAGTACTTC.

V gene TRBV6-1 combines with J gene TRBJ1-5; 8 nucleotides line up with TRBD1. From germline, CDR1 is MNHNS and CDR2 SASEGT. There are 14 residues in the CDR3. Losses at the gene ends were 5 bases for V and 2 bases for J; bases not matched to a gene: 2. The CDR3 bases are TGTGCCAGCAGTTGGGGACAGGGCAATCAGCCCCAGCATTTT. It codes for CASSWGQGNQPQHF.

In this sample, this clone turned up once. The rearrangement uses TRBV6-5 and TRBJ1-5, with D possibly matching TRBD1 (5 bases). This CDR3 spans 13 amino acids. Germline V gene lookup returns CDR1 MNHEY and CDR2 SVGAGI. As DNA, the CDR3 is TGTGCTACCAGGGCAGGGAGCAATCAGCCCCAGCATTTT. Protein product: CATRAGSNQPQHF.

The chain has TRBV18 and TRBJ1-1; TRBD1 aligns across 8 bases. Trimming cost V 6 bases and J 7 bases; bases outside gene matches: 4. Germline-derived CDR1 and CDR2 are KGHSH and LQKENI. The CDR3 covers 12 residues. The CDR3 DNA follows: TGTGCCAGCTCGGCACAGGGGGGTGAAGCTTTCTTT. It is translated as CASSAQGGEAFF.